This T cell receptor beta chain was recovered during a study of OX40 agonist ivuxolimab in advanced cancers. The ends lost 0 bases at V and 7 bases at J; junction bases unmatched: 3. The CDR3 totals 14 residues. Germline loops: CDR1 LNHNV, CDR2 YYDKDF (reference sequence). TCRdb's table, derived via immunoSEQ multiplex PCR, lists solely in-frame clones and lacks some. The sample consists of around 75,000 clones, 80% to 90% of them appearing once. This chain joins TRBV15 and TRBJ1-5; 7 positions match TRBD1. The clonotype comes from an adult with an advanced solid tumor such as melanoma, head and neck, liver or kidney cancer. Sequenced material: CD4+ or CD8+ T cells sorted from blood, taken in a trial of the OX40 agonist ivuxolimab. The CDR3 sequence: CATSRDGRGQPQHF. CDR3 DNA sequence: TGTGCCACCAGCAGAGATGGCAGGGGGCAGCCCCAGCATTTT.